In this sample, the clone carrying this TCR beta chain turned up a few times. As yet, its antigen is unknown. This specimen comes from a study of early T cells in non-severe SARS-CoV-2 infection. The study's findings and limits: VDJdb matching skewed toward anti-spike CD8 responses, missing private and CD4 specificities.

Attachment of unique molecular identifiers to individual cDNA molecules was performed. TCRdb used MiXCR to reprocess the 5' RACE reads, holding one entry per CDR3 protein. The repertoire holds more than 95,000 distinct CDR3 sequences, with more than 13% as singletons. With 0 bases removed from V and 0 bases from J, the gap between germline ends came to 14 bases. Germline CDR1 reads LGHDT; CDR2 reads YNNKEL (reference sequence). The CDR3 extends over 17 amino acids. This clonotype originated in an adult who was a healthcare worker with PCR-confirmed SARS-CoV-2 infection or an uninfected control (not recorded which). The chain combines TRBV3-1 with TRBJ1-1; weak D call: TRBD1 (5 bases). Sequencing was done on a sample of whole blood. CDR3 region: CASSQEFLRGMNTEAFF. In nucleotides, the CDR3 is TGTGCCAGCAGCCAAGAGTTCCTTAGGGGCATGAACACTGAAGCTTTCTTT. Together with reference TRBV3-1 and TRBJ1-1, the CDR3 gives the full variable domain: DTAVSQTPKYLVTQMGNDKSIKCEQNLGHDTMYWYKQDSKKFLKIMFSYNNKELIINETVPNRFSPKSPDKAHLNLHINSLELGDSAVYFCASSQEFLRGMNTEAFFGQGTRLTVV.